One sample yielded the 7 T cell receptor beta chains listed below, sequenced in a study of memory CD4+ T cells and cytomegalovirus serostatus. Libraries were prepared by immunoSEQ multiplex PCR; TCRdb keeps only in-frame clonotypes and omits some of them. The sample lists 55,000 to 80,000 clones; 76% were seen once. The sort gate was single viable CD3+CD4+CD8-CD45RO+ cells for memory CD4+ T cells. The sequencing input was memory CD4+ T cells from blood. These receptors all come from an adult in good health and CMV-seropositive.

Details on this clone: Relative to the germline gene, one junction end is altered; a read error may explain this. The gene calls are TRBV30 and TRBJ1-2, with D possibly matching TRBD1 (5 bases). This CDR3 has 14 amino acids. Germline CDR1 reads GTSNPN; CDR2 reads SVGIG (reference sequence). The CDR3 coding sequence is TGTGCCCGGAGGGACCTAGGGCTTAACTATGGCTACACCTTC. Its protein is CARRDLGLNYGYTF.

The CDR3 coding sequence is TGTGCCTGGAGTGTACAGGGGGCTAATGAAAAACTGTTTTTT. This gives the protein CAWSVQGANEKLFF. The chain recombines TRBV30 with TRBJ1-4; 8 bases line up with TRBD1. V lost 0 bases to trimming and J lost 3 bases; unmatched junction nucleotides: 0. The germline V gene encodes CDR1 GTSNPN and CDR2 SVGIG (reference sequence). There are 14 residues in the CDR3.

A few counts support this clone. The identical CDR3 is also encoded by other nucleotide sequences in the sample. J is TRBJ1-1 and V is TRBV29-1; no clear D. Germline V lookup: CDR1 SQVTM, CDR2 ANQGSEA. The CDR3 loop spans 11 amino acids. Trimming took 1 base from V and 5 from J, leaving 5 bases between them. The CDR3 coding sequence is TGCAGCGTTGAAGTAGGGACTGAAGCTTTCTTT. Protein sequence: CSVEVGTEAFF.

The rearrangement links TRBV5-4 to TRBJ1-2; 7 nucleotides agree with TRBD1. This CDR3 has 15 residues. J lost 1 base, V lost 5 bases, and 8 bases had no gene match. CDR1 SGHNT and CDR2 YYREEE come from the germline V gene (reference sequence). This chain's CDR3 is CASREWTGGNYGYTF. The CDR3 nucleotides are TGTGCCAGCAGAGAATGGACAGGCGGTAACTATGGCTACACCTTC.

The CDR3 region has the DNA TGTGCCAGCGGAATCCAGAACACTGAAGCTTTCTTT. Residues: CASGIQNTEAFF. The chain couples TRBV28 to TRBJ1-1, with D hard to call. V lost 8 bases and J 1 base, leaving 8 bases between the germline ends. The CDR3 runs to 12 residues. In germline, CDR1 is MDHEN, CDR2 SYDVKM. Full variable domain (outside the CDR3, taken from reference TRBV28 and TRBJ1-1): DVKVTQSSRYLVKRTGEKVFLECVQDMDHENMFWYRQDPGLGLRLIYFSYDVKMKEKGDIPEGYSVSREKKERFSLILESASTNQTSMYLCASGIQNTEAFFGQGTRLTVV.

V gene TRBV7-8 combines with J gene TRBJ2-1, with 7 bases matching TRBD2. Germline CDR1 SGHVS, CDR2 FQNEAQ. This CDR3 is 12 amino acids long. With 3 bases clipped from V and 7 bases from J, the junction kept 0 bases outside the gene matches. The CDR3 DNA is TGTGCCAGCAGCTTTAGCGGGAATGAGCAGTTCTTC. Its translation: CASSFSGNEQFF.

This CDR3 is CASTRTRKNYGYTF. The CDR3 region has the DNA TGTGCCAGCACCCGGACGCGAAAGAACTATGGCTACACCTTC. This chain uses TRBV6-5 with TRBJ1-2; no definite D call. Germline CDR1 is MNHEY and CDR2 is SVGAGI. V shed 7 bases and J shed 2 bases, with 14 bases lying between them. The CDR3 is 14 amino acids.